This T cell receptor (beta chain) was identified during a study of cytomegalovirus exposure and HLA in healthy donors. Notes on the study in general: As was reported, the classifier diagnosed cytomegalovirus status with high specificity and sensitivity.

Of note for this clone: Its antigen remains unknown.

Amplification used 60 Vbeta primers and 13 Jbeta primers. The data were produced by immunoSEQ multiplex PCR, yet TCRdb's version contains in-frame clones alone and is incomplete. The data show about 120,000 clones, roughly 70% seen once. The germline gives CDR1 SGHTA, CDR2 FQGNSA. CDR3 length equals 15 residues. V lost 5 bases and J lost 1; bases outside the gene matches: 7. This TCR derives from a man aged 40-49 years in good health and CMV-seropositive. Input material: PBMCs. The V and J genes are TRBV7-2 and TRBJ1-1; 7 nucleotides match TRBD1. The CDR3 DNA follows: TGTGCCAGCAGCCCCCAGACAGGGCAGAACACTGAAGCTTTCTTT. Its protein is CASSPQTGQNTEAFF. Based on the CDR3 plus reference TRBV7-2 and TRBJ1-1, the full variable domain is GAGVSQSPSNKVTEKGKDVELRCDPISGHTALYWYRQSLGQGLEFLIYFQGNSAPDKSGLPSDRFSAERTGGSVSTLTIQRTQQEDSAVYLCASSPQTGQNTEAFFGQGTRLTVV.